This TCR beta chain was found in a study of beta chain features in type 1 diabetes. Sequencing targeted expressed TCRB transcripts, as all isolated RNA had been reverse transcribed. Generated by immunoSEQ multiplex PCR, the TCRdb table keeps only in-frame clones and is missing some. The table includes 40,000 or so clones, around 50% detected once. Sequenced input: Tregs from blood. This TCR came from a woman between 18 and 30 years old in good health.

In DNA, the CDR3 is TGTGCCAGCTCACCACCGCTGGCTAGCTATGGCTACACCTTC. It yields the protein CASSPPLASYGYTF. The chain links TRBV18 to TRBJ1-2; D is unclear. From germline, CDR1 is KGHSH and CDR2 LQKENI. This CDR3 is built from 14 residues. Trimming took 0 bases from V and 4 from J, leaving 9 bases between them.